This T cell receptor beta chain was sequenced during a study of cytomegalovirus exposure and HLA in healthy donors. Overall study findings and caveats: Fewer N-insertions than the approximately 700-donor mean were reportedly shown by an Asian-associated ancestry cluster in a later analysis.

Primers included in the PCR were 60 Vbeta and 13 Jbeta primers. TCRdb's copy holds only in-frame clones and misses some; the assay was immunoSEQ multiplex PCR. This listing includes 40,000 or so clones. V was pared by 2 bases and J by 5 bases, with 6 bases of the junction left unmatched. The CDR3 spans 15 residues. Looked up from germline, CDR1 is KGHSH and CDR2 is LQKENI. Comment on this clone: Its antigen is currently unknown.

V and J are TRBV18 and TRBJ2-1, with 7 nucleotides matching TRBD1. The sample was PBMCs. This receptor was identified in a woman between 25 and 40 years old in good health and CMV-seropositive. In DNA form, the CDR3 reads TGTGCCAGCTCACCAAACAGGGGATCCGACAATGAGCAGTTCTTC. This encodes CASSPNRGSDNEQFF.